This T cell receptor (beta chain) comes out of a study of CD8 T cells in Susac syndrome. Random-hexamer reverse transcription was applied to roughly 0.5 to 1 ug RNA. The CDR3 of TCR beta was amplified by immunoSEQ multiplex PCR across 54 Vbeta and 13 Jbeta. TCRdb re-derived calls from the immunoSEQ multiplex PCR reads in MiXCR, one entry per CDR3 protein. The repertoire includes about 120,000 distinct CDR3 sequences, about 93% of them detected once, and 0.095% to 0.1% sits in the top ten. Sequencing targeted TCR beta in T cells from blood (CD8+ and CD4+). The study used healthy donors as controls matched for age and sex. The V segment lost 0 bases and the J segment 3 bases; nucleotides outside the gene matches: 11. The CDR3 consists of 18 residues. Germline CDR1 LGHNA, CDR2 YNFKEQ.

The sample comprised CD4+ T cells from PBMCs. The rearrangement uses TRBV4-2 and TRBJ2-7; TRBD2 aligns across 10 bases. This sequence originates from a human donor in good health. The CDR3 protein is CASSQERALAGKIYEQYF. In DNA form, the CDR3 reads TGTGCCAGCAGCCAAGAAAGGGCACTAGCGGGGAAGATCTACGAGCAGTACTTC.